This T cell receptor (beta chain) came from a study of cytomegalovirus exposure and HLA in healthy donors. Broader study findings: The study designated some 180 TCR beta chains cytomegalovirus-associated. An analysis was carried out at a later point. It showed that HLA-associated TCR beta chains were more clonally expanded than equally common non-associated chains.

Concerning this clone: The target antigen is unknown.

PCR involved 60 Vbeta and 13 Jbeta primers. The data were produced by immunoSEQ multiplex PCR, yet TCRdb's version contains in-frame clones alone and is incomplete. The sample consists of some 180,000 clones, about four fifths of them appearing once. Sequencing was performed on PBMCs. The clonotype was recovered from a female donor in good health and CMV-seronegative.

The CDR3, as DNA: TGTGCCAGCAGCTTAGGCCTCGGACAGGGGCGAGGCTACACCTTC. The encoded protein is CASSLGLGQGRGYTF. The chain has TRBV7-6 and TRBJ1-2; the match to TRBD1 covers 9 bases. The CDR3 sequence is 15 residues long. Germline V gene lookup returns CDR1 SGHVS and CDR2 FNYEAQ. The V gene end was trimmed by 1 base and the J gene end by 8 bases; junction bases not matched to a gene: 8.